The clone carrying this TCR beta chain was counted between two and nine times. There are 13 residues in the CDR3. CDR1 KGHSH and CDR2 LQKENI come from the germline V gene. The J segment lost 7 bases and the V segment lost 6 bases, leaving 6 bases of the junction unmatched. Profiling relied on immunoSEQ multiplex PCR, and the TCRdb table lists in-frame clones only, not all of them. Found here are around 23,000 clones, 65% to 90% of them singletons; the top ten hold 18%. This sample stems from a study of blood T cell repertoires in COVID-19. On the study more broadly: Sources were T cells, B-cell-depleted T cells, or PBMCs; the material itself was cDNA or gDNA.

The TCR originated in a human donor with acute or convalescent COVID-19. The donor label of this sample is uncertain. The chain recombines TRBV18 with TRBJ1-2; 9 bases map to TRBD1. Sequenced sample: peripheral blood. The DNA for the CDR3 is TGTGCCAGCTCCCCGGGACAGGGTTCTGGCTACACCTTC. Translated, it gives CASSPGQGSGYTF.